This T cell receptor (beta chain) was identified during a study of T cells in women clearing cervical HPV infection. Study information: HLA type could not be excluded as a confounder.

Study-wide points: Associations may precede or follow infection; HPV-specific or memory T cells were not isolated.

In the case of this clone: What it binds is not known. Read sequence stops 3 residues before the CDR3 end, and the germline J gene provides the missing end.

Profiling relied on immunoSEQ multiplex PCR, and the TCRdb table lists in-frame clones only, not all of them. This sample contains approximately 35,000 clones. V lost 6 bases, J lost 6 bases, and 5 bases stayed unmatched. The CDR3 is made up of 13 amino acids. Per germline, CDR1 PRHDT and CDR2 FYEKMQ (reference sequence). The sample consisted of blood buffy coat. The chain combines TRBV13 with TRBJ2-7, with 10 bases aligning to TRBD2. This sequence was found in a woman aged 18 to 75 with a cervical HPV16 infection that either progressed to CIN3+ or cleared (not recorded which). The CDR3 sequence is CASRERGGFEQYF. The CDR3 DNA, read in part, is TGTGCCAGCAGAGAGCGGGGGGGCTTCGAG.